These 22 T cell receptor beta chains share one sample of origin, sequenced in a study of OX40 agonist ivuxolimab in advanced cancers. Data came from immunoSEQ multiplex PCR; TCRdb stores just in-frame clones and leaves some out. In the table there are some 66,000 clones, 83% of which are singletons. The sequencing used CD4+ or CD8+ T cells sorted from blood, collected in a trial of the OX40 agonist ivuxolimab. Source of these receptors: an adult with an advanced solid tumor such as melanoma, head and neck, liver or kidney cancer.

The genes are TRBV5-4 and TRBJ1-3, with 8 bases matching TRBD1. Germline-derived CDR1 and CDR2 are SGHNT and YYREEE (reference sequence). CDR3 length: 15 residues. J gave up 0 bases and V 4 bases, and 3 bases lay outside the gene matches. In DNA, the CDR3 is TGTGCCAGCAGCATAGACAGGGGCTCTGGAAACACCATATATTTT. Translating gives CASSIDRGSGNTIYF.

CDR3 sequence (DNA): TGTGCCAGCAGCTTAGAGGGGGTTTACGGAGATACGCAGTATTTT. Amino acids: CASSLEGVYGDTQYF. The genes are TRBV7-8 and TRBJ2-3; maybe TRBD1 (6 bases). This CDR3 spans 15 amino acids. Germline V CDR1 and CDR2: SGHVS, FQNEAQ. Trimming pared 1 base from V and 5 bases from J, leaving 13 bases between.

The chain carries TRBV11-2 and TRBJ1-4, with D unresolved. V was clipped by 1 base and J by 8 bases, with 14 bases between them. Germline V gene sequence: CDR1 SGHAT, CDR2 FQNNGV. This CDR3 contains 15 residues. CDR3 nucleotides: TGTGCCAGCAGCTTAGGGAAGGACCGAAGGGAAAAACTGTTTTTT. As protein: CASSLGKDRREKLFF.

This sequence joins TRBV28 and TRBJ2-1, with TRBD1 matching over 12 bases. Germline CDR1 and CDR2: MDHEN and SYDVKM. This CDR3 has 17 residues. J was trimmed by 7 bases and V by 4 bases; bases with no gene match: 11. The CDR3 loop is CASSSMVGQGAGNEQFF. The CDR3 nucleotides are TGTGCCAGCAGTTCCATGGTGGGACAGGGGGCAGGGAATGAGCAGTTCTTC.

V gene TRBV19 combines with J gene TRBJ1-3; 7 bases align to TRBD1. The V gene end was trimmed by 1 base and the J gene end by 2 bases; junction bases not matched to a gene: 5. Germline loops: CDR1 LNHDA, CDR2 SQIVND (reference sequence). The CDR3 totals 16 residues. CDR3 in amino acids: CASSIVTGEPGNTIYF. The CDR3 DNA sequence: TGTGCCAGTAGTATAGTCACAGGGGAACCTGGAAACACCATATATTTT.

This clone has just one count. The chain is built from TRBV7-2 and TRBJ2-1, with D tentatively TRBD2 (5 bases). CDR3 length: 13 residues. CDR1 SGHTA and CDR2 FQGNSA come from the germline V gene. V lost 4 bases to trimming and J lost 10 bases, with 14 bases between them. The CDR3 sequence: CASSSVSSSEQFF. The CDR3 DNA follows: TGTGCCAGCAGCTCCGTCTCTAGCTCAGAGCAGTTCTTC.

This clone is medium-sized within its sample. The V and J genes are TRBV7-9 and TRBJ2-1; possibly TRBD2 for D (6 bases). The CDR3 runs 16 residues. Germline V gene data show CDR1 as SEHNR and CDR2 as FQNEAQ (reference sequence). The ends were cut back, 5 bases at V and 5 bases at J, with 19 bases in the middle. CDR3 in amino acids: CASSPPLHSGNNEQFF. CDR3 coding DNA: TGTGCCAGCAGCCCCCCCTTGCATAGCGGAAACAATGAGCAGTTCTTC.

The chain links TRBV5-1 to TRBJ2-3; D not certain. The CDR3 is 15 amino acids. The V end was cut by 0 bases, the J end by 1 base, with 9 bases between. The germline CDR1 and CDR2 sequences are SGHRS and YFSETQ. For the CDR3, the DNA is TGCGCCAGCAGCTTGGCTGTCCTCGGCACAGATACGCAGTATTTT. Translating it yields CASSLAVLGTDTQYF.

The rearrangement links TRBV30 to TRBJ2-1; D is possibly TRBD1 (5 bases). The CDR3 contains 14 residues. Germline CDR1 reads GTSNPN; CDR2 reads SVGIG (reference sequence). V was clipped by 5 bases and J by 7 bases, with 18 bases between them. This CDR3 is CAWCQDTAGNEQFF. CDR3 DNA: TGTGCCTGGTGCCAGGACACGGCAGGGAATGAGCAGTTCTTC.

The chain carries TRBV30 and TRBJ1-1; tentative D call: TRBD1 (6 bases). Trimming removed 2 bases at V and 8 bases at J, with 15 bases between. This CDR3 comprises 13 residues. Germline lookup yields CDR1 GTSNPN and CDR2 SVGIG (reference sequence). The DNA of the CDR3 is TGTGCCTGGAGTACCCACAGGGTTTCCGAAGCTTTCTTT. Protein product: CAWSTHRVSEAFF. Combining the CDR3 with reference TRBV30 and TRBJ1-1 gives the whole variable domain SQTIHQWPATLVQPVGSPLSLECTVEGTSNPNLYWYRQAAGRGLQLLFYSVGIGQISSEVPQNLSASRPQDRQFILSSKKLLLSDSGFYLCAWSTHRVSEAFFGQGTRLTVV.

This clone showed up just a few times. The chain combines TRBV5-1 with TRBJ2-2, with 7 nucleotides matching TRBD2. The CDR3 runs to 15 residues. Germline V gene sequence: CDR1 SGHRS, CDR2 YFSETQ. Unmatched junction bases numbered 5, after V lost 1 base and J lost 5 bases. This CDR3 reads CASSLIAGETGELFF. The CDR3 nucleotides read TGCGCCAGCAGCTTGATTGCGGGAGAAACCGGGGAGCTGTTTTTT.

Turning to this clone: One end of the junction fails to match germline, which may point to a read error. The CDR3 nucleotides are TGTGCCAGCAGTTACTCAGGGATGGGTAACAACGGGGAGCTGTTTTTT. Its protein product is CASSYSGMGNNGELFF. The rearrangement links TRBV6-6 to TRBJ2-2, with D unresolved. The CDR3 sequence is 16 residues long. CDR1 is MNHNY and CDR2 is SVGAGI in the germline V gene (reference sequence).

The chain recombines TRBV6-5 with TRBJ2-5; D may be TRBD2 (5 bases). The germline V gene encodes CDR1 MNHEY and CDR2 SVGAGI. The germline V and J ends were trimmed by 0 bases and 5 bases, with 16 bases remaining between them. The CDR3 has 16 amino acids. The CDR3 sequence is CASSYSELVEQETQYF. DNA for the CDR3: TGTGCCAGCAGTTACTCAGAACTAGTGGAGCAGGAGACCCAGTACTTC.

This chain links TRBV30 with TRBJ2-4, with 11 bases lining up with TRBD2. This CDR3 has 15 residues. The V segment lost 8 bases and the J segment 1 base; nucleotides outside the gene matches: 7. The germline V gene has CDR1 GTSNPN and CDR2 SVGIG (reference sequence). The CDR3: CAAGLAGFAKNIQYF. The CDR3 nucleotides read TGTGCCGCAGGACTAGCGGGCTTTGCCAAAAACATTCAGTACTTC.

The chain is built from TRBV11-2 and TRBJ2-4; D not certain. The CDR3 runs to 16 residues. The germline CDR1 and CDR2 sequences are SGHAT and FQNNGV. V lost 6 bases and J lost 1, with 16 bases in between. CDR3 sequence reads: CASRYALDGAKNIQYF. As DNA, the CDR3 is TGTGCCAGCAGATATGCCCTGGACGGGGCCAAAAACATTCAGTACTTC. Variable domain in full (rest from reference TRBV11-2 and TRBJ2-4): EAGVAQSPRYKIIEKRQSVAFWCNPISGHATLYWYQQILGQGPKLLIQFQNNGVVDDSQLPKDRFSAERLKGVDSTLKIQPAKLEDSAVYLCASRYALDGAKNIQYFGAGTRLSVL.

This chain connects TRBV5-5 to TRBJ1-3; D remains unclear. This CDR3 spans 14 amino acids. Germline V CDR1 and CDR2: SGHKS, YYEKEE (reference sequence). V was cut by 0 bases and J by 6 bases, with 10 bases left in between. CDR3 coding DNA: TGTGCCAGCAGCTTGGCCCCCCGCGAAAACACCATATATTTT. It is translated as CASSLAPRENTIYF.

The chain joins TRBV6-5 to TRBJ1-3; D is perhaps TRBD1 (5 bases). The CDR3 covers 15 residues. Trimming took off 4 bases at V and 4 bases at J, with 14 bases between the two ends. Germline V gives CDR1 MNHEY, CDR2 SVGAGI. This CDR3 is CASSSAGTRGNTIYF. The CDR3 nucleotides read TGTGCCAGCAGTTCCGCCGGGACCCGAGGAAACACCATATATTTT.

This sequence joins TRBV10-3 and TRBJ1-4; no clear D gene. The germline V and J ends were trimmed by 2 bases and 5 bases, with 12 bases remaining between them. This CDR3 contains 15 residues. CDR1 is ENHRY and CDR2 is SYGVKD in the germline V gene. CDR3 loop: CAISEPDGENEKLFF. The CDR3 coding sequence is TGTGCCATCAGTGAGCCAGACGGCGAGAATGAAAAACTGTTTTTT.

This chain uses TRBV21-1 with TRBJ2-1; TRBD1, the table's D call, was not compared with the DNA. TRBV21-1 counts as a pseudogene. CDR3 length: 22 residues. As DNA, the CDR3 is TGTGCCAGCAGCAAGGTTTTAAGGTCCGGGACACCCACTCGGACGGCCTACAATGAGCAGTTCTTC. Its protein is CASSKVLRSGTPTRTAYNEQFF.

This chain uses TRBV28 with TRBJ1-3; D is uncertain. V lost 3 bases, J lost 0 bases, and 6 bases lay in between. Germline values: CDR1 MDHEN, CDR2 SYDVKM. CDR3 length: 14 residues. Written as DNA, the CDR3 is TGTGCCAGCAGTTTCATTAGCTCTGGAAACACCATATATTTT. Translated: CASSFISSGNTIYF.

The V call is TRBV7-9, the J call TRBJ2-7; 9 nucleotides match TRBD2. J was trimmed by 0 bases and V by 4 bases; bases with no gene match: 7. CDR3 length: 16 residues. Looked up from germline, CDR1 is SEHNR and CDR2 is FQNEAQ (reference sequence). The CDR3 DNA reads as TGTGCCAGCAGCTCCCGGACTAGCGCGCTCTCCTACGAGCAGTACTTC. This translates into CASSSRTSALSYEQYF.

The J gene is TRBJ2-3, the V gene TRBV15, with 9 bases fitting TRBD2. This CDR3 is built from 17 residues. CDR1 and CDR2 (germline): LNHNV, YYDKDF (reference sequence). V dropped 3 bases and J dropped 3; count of bases not matched to a gene: 10. DNA for the CDR3: TGTGCCACCAGCAGGGGGGGACTAGCTGGATGGACAGATACGCAGTATTTT. Protein: CATSRGGLAGWTDTQYF.